The 16 T cell receptor beta chains in this list originate from one sample, sequenced in a study of T cell clonality in common variable immunodeficiency. TCRdb's table, derived via immunoSEQ multiplex PCR, lists solely in-frame clones and lacks some. The repertoire consists of about 47,000 clones, none detected only once. The sample taken for sequencing was peripheral blood mononuclear cells. The receptors come from a person between 18 and 75 years old in good health.

This clone was counted at least ten times. The read terminates 3 residues before the CDR3 end, so the remaining end is supplied by the germline J gene. This chain connects TRBV7-3 to TRBJ2-3, with 14 bases that match TRBD2. J gave up 3 bases and V 5 bases, and 4 bases lay outside the gene matches. Germline CDR1 SGHTA, CDR2 FQGTGA. The CDR3 extends over 16 amino acids. The CDR3 spells CASSTGTSGSTDTQYF. Partial CDR3 DNA: TGTGCCAGCAGCACCGGGACTAGCGGGAGTACAGATACG.

This clone was seen ten or more times. The read ends 3 residues shy of where the CDR3 ends; the end is completed using the germline J gene. This chain links TRBV9 with TRBJ2-3, with 8 positions matching TRBD2. This CDR3 has 14 amino acids. J was trimmed by 4 bases and V by 3 bases; bases with no gene match: 4. Germline values: CDR1 SGDLS, CDR2 YYNGEE. The sequenced CDR3 bases are TGTGCCAGCAGCGGGACTAGCCCGGCAGATACG. As protein: CASSGTSPADT. The entire CDR3 reads CASSGTSPADTQYF.

With respect to this clone: The CDR3 end falls 3 residues outside the read, so it is completed with the germline J gene. The chain links TRBV27 to TRBJ2-7; D might be TRBD1 (6 bases). The germline V gene has CDR1 MNHEY and CDR2 SMNVEV (reference sequence). This CDR3 contains 14 residues. V was clipped by 8 bases and J by 5 bases, with 19 bases between them. Incomplete CDR3 DNA: TGTGCCAGCGGGATCCGGCAGGGGTCCAACGAG. This gives the protein CASGIRQGSNE. The complete CDR3 sequence is CASGIRQGSNEQYF.

This clone was found a few times. The observed sequence ends 3 residues before the CDR3 terminus, with the missing tail filled in from the germline J gene. The V and J genes are TRBV5-1 and TRBJ2-7; D not certain. The CDR3 is made up of 15 amino acids. CDR1 is SGHRS, CDR2 YFSETQ, per germline. The V end lost 0 bases, the J end lost 5 bases, and 15 bases lay between the germline ends. The CDR3 protein is CASSLVFGSADEQYF. The covered CDR3 bases are TGCGCCAGCAGCTTGGTGTTCGGCAGCGCGGACGAG.

This clone occurred many times. The read terminates 3 residues before the CDR3 end, so the remaining end is supplied by the germline J gene. V is TRBV2 and J is TRBJ2-7; D is unclear. The CDR3 contains 12 residues. V was pared by 7 bases and J by 0 bases, with 7 bases between. From germline, CDR1 is SNHLY and CDR2 FYNNEI. The CDR3 loop reads CASTVSSYEQYF. Incomplete CDR3 DNA: TGTGCCAGCACGGTGAGCTCCTACGAG.

This clone has a count of ten or more. The read is 3 residues too short to cover the CDR3 end, so that end is filled in from the germline J gene. The V gene is TRBV19, the J gene TRBJ1-1; 7 positions match TRBD1. The germline V gene has CDR1 LNHDA and CDR2 SQIVND (reference sequence). CDR3 length equals 14 residues. The part of the CDR3 DNA that was read is TGTGCCAGTAGTGTGACAGGGATGGAGCTTAAA. Protein product: CASSVTGMELK. The full CDR3 sequence reads CASSVTGMELKAFF.

In this sample, this clone turned up a few times. With the read ending 3 residues before the CDR3 end, the germline J gene is used to fill in that end. The chain carries TRBV7-9 and TRBJ2-1, with 9 positions matching TRBD2. CDR1 is SEHNR, CDR2 FQNEAQ, per germline (reference sequence). This CDR3 contains 15 residues. The trim removed 5 bases at V and 5 bases at J, leaving 7 bases unmatched. The CDR3 here is CASSTGLAINNEQFF. The CDR3 bases that were read are TGTGCCAGCAGCACCGGACTAGCGATCAACAATGAG.

At least ten counts were recorded for this clone. The read terminates 3 residues ahead of where the CDR3 ends, so the germline J gene completes it. This chain links TRBV5-1 with TRBJ2-5; 8 bases are a match to TRBD2. CDR3 length: 14 amino acids. V shed 4 bases, J shed 5 bases, and the junction held 7 bases outside the gene matches. CDR1 is SGHRS, CDR2 YFSETQ, per germline. The CDR3 loop reads CASSPGGAEETQYF. Partial CDR3 DNA: TGCGCCAGCAGCCCCGGGGGGGCCGAGGAGACC.

Regarding this clone: The read terminates 3 residues before the CDR3 end, so the remaining end is supplied by the germline J gene. This chain uses TRBV30 with TRBJ2-7, with 7 bases matching TRBD1. The CDR3 is made up of 12 amino acids. V lost 5 bases and J lost 2; bases outside the gene matches: 3. From germline, CDR1 is GTSNPN and CDR2 SVGIG (reference sequence). CDR3 bases read: TGTGCCTGGGGACAGGCCGCCTACGAG. This sequence encodes CAWGQAAYE. The whole CDR3 sequence is CAWGQAAYEQYF.

This clone was seen repeatedly, ten times or more. The CDR3 extends 3 residues past the end of the read, so its final part is completed from the germline J gene. The rearrangement links TRBV10-3 to TRBJ2-5, with D possibly being TRBD2 (5 bases). Trimming stripped 3 bases from V and 5 bases from J, with 10 bases between. Germline assignment: CDR1 ENHRY and CDR2 SYGVKD. CDR3 length equals 13 residues. CDR3 bases read: TGTGCCATCAGTGACGGGGATCAGGAGACC. Amino acids: CAISDGDQET. The whole CDR3 protein reads CAISDGDQETQYF.

This clone was counted between two and nine times. The CDR3 sequence: CASSERRGAGYEQYF. The part of the CDR3 DNA that was read is TGTGCCAGCAGTGAAAGGCGCGGGGCGGGCTACGAG. The V call is TRBV6-4, the J call TRBJ2-7; weak D call: TRBD2 (6 bases). Read coverage stops 3 residues before the CDR3 terminus; the germline J gene supplies the remainder. There are 15 residues in the CDR3. Germline CDR1 MRHNA, CDR2 SNTAGT. V shed 3 bases and J shed 3 bases, with 15 bases lying between them.

For this clone: The sequence runs out 3 residues before the end of the CDR3; the remainder is reconstructed from the germline J gene. This rearrangement joins TRBV19 to TRBJ2-1, with D possibly matching TRBD2 (6 bases). CDR1 and CDR2 (germline): LNHDA, SQIVND (reference sequence). This CDR3 is 13 amino acids long. V was cut by 6 bases and J by 9 bases, with 15 bases left in between. CDR3 bases read: TGTGCCAGTAGCCCCGTGGGGGGTAGTGAG. It yields the protein CASSPVGGSE. The entire CDR3 sequence reads CASSPVGGSEQFF.

Points on this clone: The read falls 3 residues short of the CDR3 end, and the missing part is taken from the germline J gene. The chain employs TRBV20-1 and TRBJ1-4; unclear D gene. This CDR3 region has 14 residues. Per germline, CDR1 DFQATT and CDR2 SNEGSKA (reference sequence). The sequenced CDR3 bases are TGCAGTGCTAGGCACCTGCGGCGAAATTCACCA. It yields the protein CSARHLRRNSP. The entire CDR3 protein is CSARHLRRNSPLFF.

This clone was recorded at least ten times. With the read ending 3 residues before the CDR3 end, the germline J gene is used to fill in that end. The J gene is TRBJ2-5, the V gene TRBV19, with D maybe TRBD1 (6 bases). The germline CDR1 and CDR2 sequences are LNHDA and SQIVND (reference sequence). The CDR3 length is 15 residues. V gave up 3 bases and J gave up 3 bases, with 14 bases separating them. CDR3 DNA (partial): TGTGCCAGTAGTATGATTCCAGGGGTGGAAGAGACC. Translation: CASSMIPGVEET. The complete CDR3 protein is CASSMIPGVEETQYF.

This clone has at least ten counts. The read terminates 3 residues ahead of where the CDR3 ends, so the germline J gene completes it. The rearrangement links TRBV19 to TRBJ1-1; no reliable D call. The length of the CDR3 is 13 residues. V was trimmed by 7 bases and J by 4 bases, leaving 13 bases between them. The germline V gene has CDR1 LNHDA and CDR2 SQIVND (reference sequence). Here the CDR3 reads CASTRIAGTEAFF. The covered CDR3 bases are TGTGCCAGTACGAGGATAGCTGGCACTGAA.

This clone was picked up many times. The read gets to within 3 residues of the CDR3 end, and the germline J gene fills in the rest. The chain has TRBV7-3 and TRBJ2-7, with a tentative D call TRBD1 (6 bases). CDR3 length equals 13 residues. CDR1 and CDR2 from the germline V gene are SGHTA and FQGTGA. With 1 base removed from V and 5 bases from J, the gap between germline ends came to 9 bases. This CDR3 is CASSLISGDEQYF. Incomplete CDR3 DNA: TGTGCCAGCAGCTTAATATCAGGGGACGAG. The full variable domain, its missing parts supplied by reference TRBV7-3 and TRBJ2-7, is GAGVSQTPSNKVTEKGKYVELRCDPISGHTALYWYRQSLGQGPEFLIYFQGTGAADDSGLPNDRFFAVRPEGSVSTLKIQRTERGDSAVYLCASSLISGDEQYFGPGTRLTVT.